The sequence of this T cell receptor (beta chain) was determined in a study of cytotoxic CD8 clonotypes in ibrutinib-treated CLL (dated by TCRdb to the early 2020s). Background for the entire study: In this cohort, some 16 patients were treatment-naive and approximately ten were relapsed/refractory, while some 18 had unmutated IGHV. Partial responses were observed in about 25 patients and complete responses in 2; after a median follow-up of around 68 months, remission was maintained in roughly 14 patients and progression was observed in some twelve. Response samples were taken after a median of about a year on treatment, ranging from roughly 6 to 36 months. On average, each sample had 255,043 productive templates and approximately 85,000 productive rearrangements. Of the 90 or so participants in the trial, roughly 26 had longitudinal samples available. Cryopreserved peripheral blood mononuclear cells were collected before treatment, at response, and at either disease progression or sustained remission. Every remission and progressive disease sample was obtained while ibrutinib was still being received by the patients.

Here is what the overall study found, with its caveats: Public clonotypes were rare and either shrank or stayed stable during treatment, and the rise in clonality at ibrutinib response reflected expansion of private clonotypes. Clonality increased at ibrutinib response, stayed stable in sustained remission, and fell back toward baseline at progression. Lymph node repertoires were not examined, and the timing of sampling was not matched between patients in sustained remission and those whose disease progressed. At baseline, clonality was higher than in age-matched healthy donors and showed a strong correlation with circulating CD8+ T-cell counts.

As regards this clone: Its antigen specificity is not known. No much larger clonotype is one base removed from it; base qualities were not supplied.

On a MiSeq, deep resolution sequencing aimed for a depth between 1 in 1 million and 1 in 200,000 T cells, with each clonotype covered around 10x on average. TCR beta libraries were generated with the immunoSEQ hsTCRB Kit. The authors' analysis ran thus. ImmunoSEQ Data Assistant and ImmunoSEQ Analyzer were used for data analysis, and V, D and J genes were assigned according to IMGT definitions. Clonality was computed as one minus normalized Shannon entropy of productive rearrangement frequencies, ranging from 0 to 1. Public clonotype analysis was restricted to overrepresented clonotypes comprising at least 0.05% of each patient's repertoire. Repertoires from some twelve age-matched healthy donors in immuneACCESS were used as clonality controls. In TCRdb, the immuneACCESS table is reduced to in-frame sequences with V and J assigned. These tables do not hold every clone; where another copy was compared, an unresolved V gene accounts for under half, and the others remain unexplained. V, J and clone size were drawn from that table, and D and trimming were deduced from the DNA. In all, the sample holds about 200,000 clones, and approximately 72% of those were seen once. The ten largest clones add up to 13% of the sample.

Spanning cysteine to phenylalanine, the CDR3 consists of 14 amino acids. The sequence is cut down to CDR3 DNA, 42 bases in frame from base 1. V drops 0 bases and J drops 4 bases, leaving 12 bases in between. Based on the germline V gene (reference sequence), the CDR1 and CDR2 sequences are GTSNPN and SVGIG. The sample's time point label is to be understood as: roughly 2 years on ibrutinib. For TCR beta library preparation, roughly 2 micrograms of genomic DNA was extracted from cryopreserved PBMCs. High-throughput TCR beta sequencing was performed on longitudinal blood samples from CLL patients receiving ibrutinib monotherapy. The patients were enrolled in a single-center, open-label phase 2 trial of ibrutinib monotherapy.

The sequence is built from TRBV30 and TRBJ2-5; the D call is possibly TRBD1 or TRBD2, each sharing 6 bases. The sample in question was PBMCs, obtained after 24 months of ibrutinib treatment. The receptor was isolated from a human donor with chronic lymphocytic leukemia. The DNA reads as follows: TGTGCCTGGAGTGTAAGGGGGGCGACAGAGACCCAGTACTTC. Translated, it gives CAWSVRGATETQYF.